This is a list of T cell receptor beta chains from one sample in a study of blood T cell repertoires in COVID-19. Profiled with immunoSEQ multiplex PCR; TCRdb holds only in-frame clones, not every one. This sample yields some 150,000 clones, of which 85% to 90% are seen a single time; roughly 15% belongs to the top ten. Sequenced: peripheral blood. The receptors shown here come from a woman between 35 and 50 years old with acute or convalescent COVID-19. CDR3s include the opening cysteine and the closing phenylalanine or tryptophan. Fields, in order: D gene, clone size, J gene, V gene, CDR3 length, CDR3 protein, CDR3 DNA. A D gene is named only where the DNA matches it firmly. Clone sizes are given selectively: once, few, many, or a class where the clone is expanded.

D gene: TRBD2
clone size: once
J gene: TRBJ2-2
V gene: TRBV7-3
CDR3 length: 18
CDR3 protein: CASSLSPASGTNTGELFF
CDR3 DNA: TGTGCCAGCAGCTTAAGCCCCGCTAGCGGGACGAACACCGGGGAGCTGTTTTTT

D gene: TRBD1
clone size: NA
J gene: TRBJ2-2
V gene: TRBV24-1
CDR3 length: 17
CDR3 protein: CATSDPGQGANTGELFF
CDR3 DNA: TGTGCCACCAGTGACCCGGGACAGGGGGCGAACACCGGGGAGCTGTTTTTT

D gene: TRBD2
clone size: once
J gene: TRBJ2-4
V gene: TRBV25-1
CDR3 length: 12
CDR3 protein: CASSARGNIQYF
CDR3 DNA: TGTGCCAGCAGTGCGCGGGGGAACATTCAGTACTTC

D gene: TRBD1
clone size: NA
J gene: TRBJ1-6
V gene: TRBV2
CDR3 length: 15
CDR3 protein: CASRRDRVLYSPLHF
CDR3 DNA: TGTGCCAGCCGCCGGGACAGGGTTTTGTATTCACCCCTCCACTTT

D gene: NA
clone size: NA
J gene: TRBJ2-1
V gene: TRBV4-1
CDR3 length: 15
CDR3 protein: CASSRRTTSNNEQFF
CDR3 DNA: TGCGCCAGCAGCCGAAGAACCACTAGTAACAATGAGCAGTTCTTC

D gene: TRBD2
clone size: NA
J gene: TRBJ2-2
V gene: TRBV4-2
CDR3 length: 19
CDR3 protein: CASSQGPFSSGEVGGELFF
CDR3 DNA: TGTGCCAGCAGCCAAGGGCCCTTTAGCAGCGGGGAGGTGGGCGGGGAGCTGTTTTTT

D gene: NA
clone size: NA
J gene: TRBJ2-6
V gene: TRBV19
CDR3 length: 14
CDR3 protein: CASSGSSGANVLTF
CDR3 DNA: TGTGCCAGTAGTGGCAGCTCTGGGGCCAACGTCCTGACTTTC

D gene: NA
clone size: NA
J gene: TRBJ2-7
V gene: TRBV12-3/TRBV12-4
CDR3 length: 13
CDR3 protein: CASSLGSKYEQYF
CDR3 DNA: TGTGCCAGCAGTTTAGGGTCTAAATACGAGCAGTACTTC

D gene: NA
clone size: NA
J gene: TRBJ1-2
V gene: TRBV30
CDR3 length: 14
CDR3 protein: CAIARLRDGGGYTF
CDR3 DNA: TGTGCCATCGCCCGGCTGAGGGACGGAGGGGGCTACACCTTC

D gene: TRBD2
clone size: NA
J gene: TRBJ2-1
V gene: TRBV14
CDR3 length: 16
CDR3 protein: CASSRQGLAGMNEQFF
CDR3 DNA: TGTGCCAGCAGCCGACAGGGACTAGCGGGGATGAATGAGCAGTTCTTC

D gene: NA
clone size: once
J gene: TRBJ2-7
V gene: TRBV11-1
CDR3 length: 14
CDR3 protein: CASRQTGRPYEQYF
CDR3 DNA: TGTGCCAGCAGGCAGACAGGCCGACCCTACGAGCAGTACTTC

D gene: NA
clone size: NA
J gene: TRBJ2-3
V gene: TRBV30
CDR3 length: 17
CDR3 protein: CAWGPVSGAGYTDTQYF
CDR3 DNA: TGTGCCTGGGGGCCCGTATCGGGTGCGGGGTACACAGATACGCAGTATTTT

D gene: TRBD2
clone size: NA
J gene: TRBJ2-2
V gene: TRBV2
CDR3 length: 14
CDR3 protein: CASKGREEDGELFF
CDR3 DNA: TGTGCCAGCAAAGGGCGGGAGGAGGACGGGGAGCTGTTTTTT

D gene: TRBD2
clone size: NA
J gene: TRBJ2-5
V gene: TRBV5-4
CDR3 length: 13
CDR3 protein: CASGLAGVLTQYF
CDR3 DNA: TGTGCCAGCGGACTAGCGGGAGTGTTAACCCAGTACTTC

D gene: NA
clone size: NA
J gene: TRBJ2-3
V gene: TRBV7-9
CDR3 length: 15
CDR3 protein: CASSLDRVSTDTQYF
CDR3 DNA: TGTGCCAGCAGCTTAGACAGGGTTAGCACAGATACGCAGTATTTT

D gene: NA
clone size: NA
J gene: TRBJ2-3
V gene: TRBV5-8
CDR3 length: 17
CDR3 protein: CASSLASWAAGTDTQYF
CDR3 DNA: TGTGCCAGCAGCTTGGCCAGTTGGGCAGCCGGCACAGATACGCAGTATTTT

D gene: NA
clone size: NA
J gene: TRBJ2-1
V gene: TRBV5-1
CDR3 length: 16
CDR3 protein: CASSPTVGLSYNEQFF
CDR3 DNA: TGCGCCAGCAGCCCGACGGTGGGGCTCTCCTACAATGAGCAGTTCTTC

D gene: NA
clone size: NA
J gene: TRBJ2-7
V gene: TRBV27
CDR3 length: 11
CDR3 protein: CARERGYEQYF
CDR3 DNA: TGTGCCAGGGAACGGGGTTACGAGCAGTACTTC

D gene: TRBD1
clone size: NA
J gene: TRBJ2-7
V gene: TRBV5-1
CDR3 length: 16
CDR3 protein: CASSLEPPGQLYEQYF
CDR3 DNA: TGCGCCAGCAGCTTGGAACCACCGGGACAGCTCTACGAGCAGTACTTC

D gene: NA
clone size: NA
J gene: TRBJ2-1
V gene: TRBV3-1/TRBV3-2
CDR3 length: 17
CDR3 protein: CASSQATGRGGGDEQFF
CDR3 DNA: TGTGCCAGCAGCCAAGCCACAGGGAGAGGGGGTGGGGATGAGCAGTTCTTC

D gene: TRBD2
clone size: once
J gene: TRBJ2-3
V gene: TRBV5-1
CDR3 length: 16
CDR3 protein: CASSLVAGDDTDTQYF
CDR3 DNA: TGCGCCAGCAGCTTGGTGGCGGGGGACGACACAGATACGCAGTATTTT

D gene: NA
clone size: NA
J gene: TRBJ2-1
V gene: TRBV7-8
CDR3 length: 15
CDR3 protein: CASSFGAAAYNEQFF
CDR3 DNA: TGTGCCAGCAGCTTTGGGGCAGCCGCCTACAATGAGCAGTTCTTC